The entry that follows covers one T cell receptor beta chain sequence. Trimming took off 1 base at V and 9 bases at J, with 15 bases between the two ends. Germline CDR1 SGHTA, CDR2 FQGTGA. The CDR3 sequence is 14 residues long. In the study's own analysis: Researchers report that nucleated cell counts were estimated from reference gene primer amplification. This table comes from immunoSEQ multiplex PCR, and its TCRdb copy is limited to in-frame clones, with some not included. V, J and clone size are those of that table, while D and trimming were read from the DNA. The table shows around 310,000 clones, with 85% to 90% occurring only once. This sample is part of a study of blood T cell repertoires in COVID-19. About the study: The United States, Italy and Spain supplied acute and convalescent COVID-19 samples. Sources were T cells, B-cell-depleted T cells, or PBMCs; the material itself was cDNA or gDNA.

The J gene is TRBJ2-5, the V gene TRBV7-3; possible D gene TRBD1, 6 bases. Sequenced sample: peripheral blood. The receptor comes from a middle-aged woman with COVID-19, enrolled during active disease. CDR3 in amino acids: CASSLRAGTSAQYF. The CDR3 coding sequence is TGTGCCAGCAGCTTAAGAGCAGGGACAAGCGCCCAGTACTTC.